Each of the 3 T cell receptor beta chains below was sequenced from the same sample in a study of follicular helper T cells after annual influenza vaccination. Time point in this sample: 2014-2015 season, pre-vaccination. Some clones are missing from TCRdb's copy, which holds only in-frame ones; the method was immunoSEQ multiplex PCR. The table records 25,000 to 35,000 clones, about 82% of them present only once. Sequencing used CXCR5+ CD38- circulating T follicular helper cells from blood, obtained on the day of influenza vaccination. As for subset: circulating Tfh, non-naive CD4+CXCR5+PD-1+ (ICOS+CD38+ or ICOS-CD38-). These receptors came from an adult who received the influenza vaccine.

This clone was detected only a few times. The V and J genes are TRBV5-8 and TRBJ2-6; D is unresolved. Germline V gene sequence: CDR1 SGHTS, CDR2 YDEGEE. The CDR3 sequence is 15 residues long. Trimming stripped 4 bases from V and 0 bases from J, with 8 bases between. CDR3 DNA: TGTGCCAGCAGCCCGCGAAGCTCTGGGGCCAACGTCCTGACTTTC. This translates into CASSPRSSGANVLTF.

The rearrangement uses TRBV29-1 and TRBJ1-2; D gene uncertain. In germline, CDR1 is SQVTM, CDR2 ANQGSEA. The germline V and J ends were trimmed by 7 bases and 2 bases, with 14 bases remaining between them. CDR3 length: 13 amino acids. CDR3 DNA sequence: TGCAGCGCTCTCCCGGGAGGGAACTATGGCTACACCTTC. Protein sequence: CSALPGGNYGYTF.

This sequence joins TRBV4-1 and TRBJ2-7, with TRBD2 identical over 7 bases. This CDR3 region has 15 residues. The junction had 7 bases not matched to a gene; V was cut back by 4 bases and J by 1 base. From germline, CDR1 is MGHRA and CDR2 YSYEKL. The CDR3 loop reads CASSPGVAGSYEQYF. The CDR3 DNA reads TGCGCCAGCAGCCCTGGAGTAGCGGGTTCCTACGAGCAGTACTTC.